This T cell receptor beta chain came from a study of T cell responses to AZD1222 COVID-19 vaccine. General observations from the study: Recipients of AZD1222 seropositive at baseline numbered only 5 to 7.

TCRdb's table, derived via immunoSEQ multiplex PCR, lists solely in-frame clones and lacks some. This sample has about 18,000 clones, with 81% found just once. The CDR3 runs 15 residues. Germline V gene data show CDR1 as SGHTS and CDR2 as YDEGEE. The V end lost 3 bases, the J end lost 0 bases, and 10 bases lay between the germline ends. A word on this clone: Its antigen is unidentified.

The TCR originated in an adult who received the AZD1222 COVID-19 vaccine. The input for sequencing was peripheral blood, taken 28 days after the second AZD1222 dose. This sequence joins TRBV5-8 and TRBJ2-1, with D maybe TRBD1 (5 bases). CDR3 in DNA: TGTGCCAGCAGCTCGACAGTCAGCTCCTACAATGAGCAGTTCTTC. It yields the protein CASSSTVSSYNEQFF.